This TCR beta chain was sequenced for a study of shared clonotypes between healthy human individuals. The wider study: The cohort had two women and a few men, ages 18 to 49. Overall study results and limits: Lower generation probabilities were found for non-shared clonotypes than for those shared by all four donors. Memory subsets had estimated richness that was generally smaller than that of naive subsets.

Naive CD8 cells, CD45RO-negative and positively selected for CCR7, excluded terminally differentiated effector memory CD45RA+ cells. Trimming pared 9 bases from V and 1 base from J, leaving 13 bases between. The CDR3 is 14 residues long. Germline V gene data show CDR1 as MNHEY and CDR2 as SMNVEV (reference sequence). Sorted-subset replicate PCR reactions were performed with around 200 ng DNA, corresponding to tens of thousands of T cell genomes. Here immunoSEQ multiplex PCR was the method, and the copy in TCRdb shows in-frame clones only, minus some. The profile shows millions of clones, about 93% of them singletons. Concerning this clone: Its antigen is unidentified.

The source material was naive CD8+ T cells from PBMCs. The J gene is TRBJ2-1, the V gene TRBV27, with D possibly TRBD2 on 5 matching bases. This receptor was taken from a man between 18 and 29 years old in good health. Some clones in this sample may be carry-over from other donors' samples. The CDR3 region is CASSERISYNEQFF. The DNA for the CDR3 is TGTGCCAGTTCCGAGCGGATTTCCTACAATGAGCAGTTCTTC.